The clone carrying this TCR beta chain was counted between two and nine times. In the original workflow: Estimates of nucleated cell counts were drawn from the amplification of reference gene primers. The protocol was immunoSEQ multiplex PCR, while the TCRdb copy is restricted to in-frame clones and leaves out a portion. Clonal size and the V and J genes are those of that table, whereas D and trimming came from the DNA. This table has roughly 300,000 clones, about nine tenths appearing once. The record originates from a study of blood T cell repertoires in COVID-19. Study information: The analysed material was cDNA or gDNA that came from T cells, B-cell-depleted T cells, or PBMCs.

This receptor was obtained from a woman in her thirties or forties who had recovered from COVID-19. The specimen sequenced was peripheral blood.

The CDR3: CASSLGPGQPQHF. For the CDR3, the DNA is TGTGCCAGCAGCTTGGGTCCGGGGCAGCCCCAGCATTTT. The chain recombines TRBV5-4 with TRBJ1-5; D is uncertain. CDR3 size: 13 residues. Germline assignment: CDR1 SGHNT and CDR2 YYREEE (reference sequence). Between the trimmed V and J ends, which lost 0 bases and 7 bases, there was a span of 8 bases.